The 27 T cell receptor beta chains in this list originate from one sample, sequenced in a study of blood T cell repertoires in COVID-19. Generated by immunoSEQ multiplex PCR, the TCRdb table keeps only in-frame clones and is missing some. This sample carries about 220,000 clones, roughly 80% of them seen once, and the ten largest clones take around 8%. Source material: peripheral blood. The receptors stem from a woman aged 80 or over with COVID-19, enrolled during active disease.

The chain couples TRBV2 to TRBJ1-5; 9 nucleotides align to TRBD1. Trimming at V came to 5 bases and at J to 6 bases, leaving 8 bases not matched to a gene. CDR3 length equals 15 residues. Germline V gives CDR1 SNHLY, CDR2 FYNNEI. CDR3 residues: CASSTTGGGGQPQHF. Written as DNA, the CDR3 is TGTGCCAGCAGTACCACAGGGGGCGGAGGTCAGCCCCAGCATTTT.

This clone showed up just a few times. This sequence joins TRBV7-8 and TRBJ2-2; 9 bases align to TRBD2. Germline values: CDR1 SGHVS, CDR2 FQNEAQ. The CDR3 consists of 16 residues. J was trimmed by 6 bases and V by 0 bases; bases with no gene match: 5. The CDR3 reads CASSLAPGLASGELFF. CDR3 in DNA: TGTGCCAGCAGCTTAGCCCCGGGACTAGCATCCGGGGAGCTGTTTTTT.

The CDR3 spells CASSKSGGGANEQFF. The CDR3 nucleotides are TGTGCCAGCAGTAAAAGCGGCGGGGGGGCCAATGAGCAGTTCTTC. The J gene is TRBJ2-1, the V gene TRBV6-5, with 9 positions matching TRBD2. The ends lost 5 bases at V and 6 bases at J; junction bases unmatched: 8. The CDR3 has 15 amino acids. The germline gives CDR1 MNHEY, CDR2 SVGAGI.

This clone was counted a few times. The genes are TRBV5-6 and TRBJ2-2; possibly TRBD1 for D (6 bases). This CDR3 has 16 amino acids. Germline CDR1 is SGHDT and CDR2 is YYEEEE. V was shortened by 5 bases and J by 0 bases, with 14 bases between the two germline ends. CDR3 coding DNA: TGTGCCAGCAGGCGGACAGTGACAGCGAACACCGGGGAGCTGTTTTTT. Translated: CASRRTVTANTGELFF.

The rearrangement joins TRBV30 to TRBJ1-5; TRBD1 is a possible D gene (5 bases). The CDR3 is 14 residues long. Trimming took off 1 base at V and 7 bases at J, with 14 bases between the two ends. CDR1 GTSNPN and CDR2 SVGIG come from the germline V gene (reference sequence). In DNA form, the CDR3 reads TGTGCCTGGAGTGGACAGATAGGAGGGCAGCCCCAGCATTTT. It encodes CAWSGQIGGQPQHF.

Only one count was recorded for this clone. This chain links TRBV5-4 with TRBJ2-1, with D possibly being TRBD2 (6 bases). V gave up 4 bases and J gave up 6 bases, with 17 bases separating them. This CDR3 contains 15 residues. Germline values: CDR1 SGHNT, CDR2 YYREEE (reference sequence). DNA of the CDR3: TGTGCCAGCAGCCGGATCGGGGGAGCGGGCAATGAGCAGTTCTTC. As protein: CASSRIGGAGNEQFF.

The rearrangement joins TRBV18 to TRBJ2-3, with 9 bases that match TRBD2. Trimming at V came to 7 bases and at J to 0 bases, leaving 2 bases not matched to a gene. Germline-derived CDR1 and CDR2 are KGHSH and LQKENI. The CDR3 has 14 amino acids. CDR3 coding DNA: TGTGCCAGCTGCCTAGCGGGGAGCACAGATACGCAGTATTTT. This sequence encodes CASCLAGSTDTQYF.

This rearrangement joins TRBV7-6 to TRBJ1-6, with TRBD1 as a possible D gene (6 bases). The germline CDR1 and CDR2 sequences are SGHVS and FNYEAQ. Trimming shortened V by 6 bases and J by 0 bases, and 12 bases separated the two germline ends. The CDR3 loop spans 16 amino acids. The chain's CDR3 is CASSAGDGSYNSPLHF. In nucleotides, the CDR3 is TGTGCCAGCAGTGCAGGGGACGGCTCCTATAATTCACCCCTCCACTTT.

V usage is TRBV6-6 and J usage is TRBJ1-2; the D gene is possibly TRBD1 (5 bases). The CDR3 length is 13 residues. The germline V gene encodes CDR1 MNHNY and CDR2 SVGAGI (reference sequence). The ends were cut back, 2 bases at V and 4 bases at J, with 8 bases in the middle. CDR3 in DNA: TGTGCCAGCAGTTACGACAGAGCCTATGGCTACACCTTC. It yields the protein CASSYDRAYGYTF.

CDR3 nucleotides: TGTGCCAGCAGCTTTCTAGCGGGGAGCCAGTACGAGCAGTACTTC. Protein: CASSFLAGSQYEQYF. This rearrangement joins TRBV9 to TRBJ2-7, with TRBD2 matching 9 bases. Germline V gene lookup returns CDR1 SGDLS and CDR2 YYNGEE. CDR3 length equals 15 residues. V was pared by 4 bases and J by 4 bases, with 9 bases of the junction left unmatched.

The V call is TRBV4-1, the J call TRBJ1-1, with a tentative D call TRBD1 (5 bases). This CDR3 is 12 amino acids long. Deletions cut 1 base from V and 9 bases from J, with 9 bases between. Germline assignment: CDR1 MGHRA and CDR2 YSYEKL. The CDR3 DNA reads TGCGCCAGCAGCCAAGCGGGGGGACAAGCTTTCTTT. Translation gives CASSQAGGQAFF.

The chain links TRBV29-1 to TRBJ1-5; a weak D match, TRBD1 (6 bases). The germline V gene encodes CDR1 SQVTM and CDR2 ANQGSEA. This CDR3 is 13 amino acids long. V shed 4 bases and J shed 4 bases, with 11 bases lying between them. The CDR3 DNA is TGCAGCGTTGCAGGGCAGGGGAATCAGCCCCAGCATTTT. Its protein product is CSVAGQGNQPQHF. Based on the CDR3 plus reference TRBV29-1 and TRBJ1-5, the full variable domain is SAVISQKPSRDICQRGTSLTIQCQVDSQVTMMFWYRQQPGQSLTLIATANQGSEATYESGFVIDKFPISRPNLTFSTLTVSNMSPEDSSIYLCSVAGQGNQPQHFGDGTRLSIL.

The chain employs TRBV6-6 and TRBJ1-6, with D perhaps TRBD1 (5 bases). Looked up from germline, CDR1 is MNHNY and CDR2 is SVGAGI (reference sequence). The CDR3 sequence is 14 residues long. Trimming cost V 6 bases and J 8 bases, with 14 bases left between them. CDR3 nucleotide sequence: TGTGCCAGCAGGGCGGAAAAGGGGTATTCACCCCTCCACTTT. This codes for CASRAEKGYSPLHF.

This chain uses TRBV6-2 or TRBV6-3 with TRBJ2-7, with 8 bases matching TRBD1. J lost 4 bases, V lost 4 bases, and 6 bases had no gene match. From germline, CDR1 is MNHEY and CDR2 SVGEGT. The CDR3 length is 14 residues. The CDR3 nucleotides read TGTGCCAGCAGTTTCAGACAGGGGAAATACGAGCAGTACTTC. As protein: CASSFRQGKYEQYF.

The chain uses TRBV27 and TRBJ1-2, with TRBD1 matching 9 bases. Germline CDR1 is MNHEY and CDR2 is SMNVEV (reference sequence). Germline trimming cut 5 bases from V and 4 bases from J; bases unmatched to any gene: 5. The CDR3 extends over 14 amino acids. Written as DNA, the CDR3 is TGTGCCAGCAGTCCGGACAGGGGATCCTATGGCTACACCTTC. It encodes CASSPDRGSYGYTF.

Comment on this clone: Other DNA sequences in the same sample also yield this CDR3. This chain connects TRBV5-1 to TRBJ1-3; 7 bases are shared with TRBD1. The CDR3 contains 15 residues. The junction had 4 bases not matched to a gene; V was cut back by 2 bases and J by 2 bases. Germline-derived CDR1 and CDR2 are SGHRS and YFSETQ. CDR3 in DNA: TGCGCCAGCAGCTTAGAAACAGGGGCTGGAAACACCATATATTTT. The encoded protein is CASSLETGAGNTIYF. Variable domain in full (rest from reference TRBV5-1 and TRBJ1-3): KAGVTQTPRYLIKTRGQQVTLSCSPISGHRSVSWYQQTPGQGLQFLFEYFSETQRNKGNFPGRFSGRQFSNSRSEMNVSTLELGDSALYLCASSLETGAGNTIYFGEGSWLTVV.

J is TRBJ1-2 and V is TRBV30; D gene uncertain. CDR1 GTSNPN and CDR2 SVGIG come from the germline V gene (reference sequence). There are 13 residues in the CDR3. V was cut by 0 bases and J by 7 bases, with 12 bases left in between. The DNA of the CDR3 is TGTGCCTGGAGTGTGGGCACCTATCGTGGCTACACCTTC. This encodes CAWSVGTYRGYTF.

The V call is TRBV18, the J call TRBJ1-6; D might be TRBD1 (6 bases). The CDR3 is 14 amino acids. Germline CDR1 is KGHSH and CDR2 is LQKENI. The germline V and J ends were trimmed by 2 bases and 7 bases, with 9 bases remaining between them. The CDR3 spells CASSPVRGNSPLHF. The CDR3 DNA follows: TGTGCCAGCTCACCAGTCAGGGGCAATTCACCCCTCCACTTT.

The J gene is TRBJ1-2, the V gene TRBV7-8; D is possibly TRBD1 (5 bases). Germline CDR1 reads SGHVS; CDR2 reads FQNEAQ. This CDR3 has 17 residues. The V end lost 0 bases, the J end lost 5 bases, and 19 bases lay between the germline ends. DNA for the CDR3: TGTGCCAGCAGCTTAGCCCCCCCAGGGAATGAGAATTATGGCTACACCTTC. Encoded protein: CASSLAPPGNENYGYTF.

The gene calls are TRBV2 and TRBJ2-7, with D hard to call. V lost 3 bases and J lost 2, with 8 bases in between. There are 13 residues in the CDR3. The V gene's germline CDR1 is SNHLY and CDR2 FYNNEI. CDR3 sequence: CASSETPTYEQYF. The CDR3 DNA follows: TGTGCCAGCAGTGAGACACCTACCTACGAGCAGTACTTC.

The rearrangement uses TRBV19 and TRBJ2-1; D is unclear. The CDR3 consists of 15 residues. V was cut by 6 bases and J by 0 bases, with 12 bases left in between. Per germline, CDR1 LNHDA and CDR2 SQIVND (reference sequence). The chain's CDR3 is CASRASGHSYNEQFF. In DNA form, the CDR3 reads TGTGCCAGTAGGGCCTCAGGCCACTCCTACAATGAGCAGTTCTTC.

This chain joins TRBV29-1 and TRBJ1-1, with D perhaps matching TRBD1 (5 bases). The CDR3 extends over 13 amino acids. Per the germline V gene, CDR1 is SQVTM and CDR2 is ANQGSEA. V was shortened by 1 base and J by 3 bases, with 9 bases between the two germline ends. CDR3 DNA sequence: TGCAGCGTTGAAGTGCGACAGTACACTGAAGCTTTCTTT. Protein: CSVEVRQYTEAFF.

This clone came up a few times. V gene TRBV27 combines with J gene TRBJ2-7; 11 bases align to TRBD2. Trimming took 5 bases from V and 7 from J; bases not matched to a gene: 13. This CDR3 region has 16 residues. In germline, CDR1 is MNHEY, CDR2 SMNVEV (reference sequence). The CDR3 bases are TGTGCCAGCAGTCCCGGCCCGGGACTAGCGGACCGGGAGCAGTACTTC. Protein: CASSPGPGLADREQYF.

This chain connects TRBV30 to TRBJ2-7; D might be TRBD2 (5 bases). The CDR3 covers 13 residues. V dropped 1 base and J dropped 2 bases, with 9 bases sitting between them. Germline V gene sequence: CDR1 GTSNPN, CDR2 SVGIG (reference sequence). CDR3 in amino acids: CAWSGRPPYEQYF. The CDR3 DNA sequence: TGTGCCTGGAGTGGGAGGCCGCCCTACGAGCAGTACTTC.

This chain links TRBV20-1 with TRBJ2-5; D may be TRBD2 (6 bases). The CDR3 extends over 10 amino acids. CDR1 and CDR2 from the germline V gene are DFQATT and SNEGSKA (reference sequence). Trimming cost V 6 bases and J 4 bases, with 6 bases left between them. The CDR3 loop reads CSAGGETQYF. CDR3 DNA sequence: TGCAGTGCGGGGGGAGAGACCCAGTACTTC.

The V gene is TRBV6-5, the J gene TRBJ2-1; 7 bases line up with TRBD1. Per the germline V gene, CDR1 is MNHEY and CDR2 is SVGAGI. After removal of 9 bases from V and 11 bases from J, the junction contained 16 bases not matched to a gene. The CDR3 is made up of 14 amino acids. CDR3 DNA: TGTGCCAGTAAAATGACAGGGCAGACAGGGAAGCAGTTCTTC. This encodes CASKMTGQTGKQFF.

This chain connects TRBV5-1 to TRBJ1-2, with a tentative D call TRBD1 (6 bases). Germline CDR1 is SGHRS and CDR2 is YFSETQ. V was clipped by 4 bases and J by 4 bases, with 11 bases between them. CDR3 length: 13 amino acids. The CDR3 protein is CASSPQGTYGYTF. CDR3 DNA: TGCGCCAGCAGCCCGCAGGGGACCTATGGCTACACCTTC.